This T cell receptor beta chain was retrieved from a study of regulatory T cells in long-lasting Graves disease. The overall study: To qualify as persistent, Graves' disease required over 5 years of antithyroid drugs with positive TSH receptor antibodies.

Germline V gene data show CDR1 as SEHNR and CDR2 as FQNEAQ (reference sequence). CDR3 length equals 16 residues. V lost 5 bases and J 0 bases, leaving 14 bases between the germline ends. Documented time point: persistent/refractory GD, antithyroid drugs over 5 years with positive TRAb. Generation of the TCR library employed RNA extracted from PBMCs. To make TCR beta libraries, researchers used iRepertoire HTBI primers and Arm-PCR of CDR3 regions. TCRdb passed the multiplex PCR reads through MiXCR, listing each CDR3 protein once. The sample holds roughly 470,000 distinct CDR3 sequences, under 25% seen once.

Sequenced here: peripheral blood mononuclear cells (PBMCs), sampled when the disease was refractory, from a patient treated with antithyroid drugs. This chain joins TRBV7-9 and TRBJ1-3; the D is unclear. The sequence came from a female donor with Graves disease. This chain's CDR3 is CASSPDLGFSGNTIYF. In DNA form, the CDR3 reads TGTGCCAGCAGCCCCGACTTGGGGTTCTCTGGAAACACCATATATTTT.